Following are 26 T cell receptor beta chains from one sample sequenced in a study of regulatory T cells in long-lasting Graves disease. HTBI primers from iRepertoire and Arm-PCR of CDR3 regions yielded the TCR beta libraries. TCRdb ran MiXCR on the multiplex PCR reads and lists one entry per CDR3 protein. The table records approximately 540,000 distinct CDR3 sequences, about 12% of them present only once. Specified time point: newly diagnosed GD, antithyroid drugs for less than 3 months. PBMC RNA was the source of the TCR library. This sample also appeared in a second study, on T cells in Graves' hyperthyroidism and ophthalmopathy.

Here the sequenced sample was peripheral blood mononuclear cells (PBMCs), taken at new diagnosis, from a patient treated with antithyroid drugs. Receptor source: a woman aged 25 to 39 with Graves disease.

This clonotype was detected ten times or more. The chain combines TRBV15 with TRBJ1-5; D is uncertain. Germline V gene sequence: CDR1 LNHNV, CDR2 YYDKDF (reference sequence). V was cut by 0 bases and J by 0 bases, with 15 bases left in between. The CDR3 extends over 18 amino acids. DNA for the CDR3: TGTGCCACCAGCAGAGATCCCAAGACACAATTTAGCAATCAGCCCCAGCATTTT. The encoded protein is CATSRDPKTQFSNQPQHF.

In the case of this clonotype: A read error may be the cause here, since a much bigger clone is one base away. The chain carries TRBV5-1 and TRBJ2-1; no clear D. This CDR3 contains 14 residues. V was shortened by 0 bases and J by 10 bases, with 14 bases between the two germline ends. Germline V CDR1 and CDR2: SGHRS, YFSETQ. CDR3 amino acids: CASSLDPRSYEQFF. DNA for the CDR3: TGCGCCAGCAGCTTGGATCCCAGATCCTACGAGCAGTTCTTC.

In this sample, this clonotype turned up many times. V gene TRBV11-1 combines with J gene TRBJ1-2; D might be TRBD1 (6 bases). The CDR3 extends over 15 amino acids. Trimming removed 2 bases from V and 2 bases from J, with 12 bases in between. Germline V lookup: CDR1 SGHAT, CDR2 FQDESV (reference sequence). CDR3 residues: CASSLIGGQNYGYTF. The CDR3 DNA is TGTGCCAGCAGCTTAATTGGCGGACAGAACTATGGCTACACCTTC.

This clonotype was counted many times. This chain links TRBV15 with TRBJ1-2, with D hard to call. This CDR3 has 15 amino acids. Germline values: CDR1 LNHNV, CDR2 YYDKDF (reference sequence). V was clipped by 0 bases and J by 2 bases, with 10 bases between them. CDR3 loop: CATSRDRGINYGYTF. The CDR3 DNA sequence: TGTGCCACCAGCAGAGACAGAGGGATCAACTATGGCTACACCTTC.

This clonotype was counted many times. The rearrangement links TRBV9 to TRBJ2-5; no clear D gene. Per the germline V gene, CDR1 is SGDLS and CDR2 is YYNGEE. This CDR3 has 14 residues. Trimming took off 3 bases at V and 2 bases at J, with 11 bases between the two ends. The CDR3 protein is CASSALGEQETQYF. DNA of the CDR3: TGTGCCAGCAGCGCCCTTGGTGAGCAAGAGACCCAGTACTTC.

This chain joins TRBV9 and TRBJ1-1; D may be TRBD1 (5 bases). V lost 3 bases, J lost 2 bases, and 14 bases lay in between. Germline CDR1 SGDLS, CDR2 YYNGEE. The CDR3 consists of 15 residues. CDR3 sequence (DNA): TGTGCCAGCAGCGACCCAACGAGGGGAAACACTGAAGCTTTCTTT. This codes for CASSDPTRGNTEAFF.

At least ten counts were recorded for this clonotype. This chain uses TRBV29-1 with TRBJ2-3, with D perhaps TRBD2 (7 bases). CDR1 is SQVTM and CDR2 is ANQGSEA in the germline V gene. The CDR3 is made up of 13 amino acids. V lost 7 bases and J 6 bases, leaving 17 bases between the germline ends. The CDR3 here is CSGGGRPADTQYF. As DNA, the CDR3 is TGCAGCGGGGGGGGCAGACCAGCCGATACGCAGTATTTT.

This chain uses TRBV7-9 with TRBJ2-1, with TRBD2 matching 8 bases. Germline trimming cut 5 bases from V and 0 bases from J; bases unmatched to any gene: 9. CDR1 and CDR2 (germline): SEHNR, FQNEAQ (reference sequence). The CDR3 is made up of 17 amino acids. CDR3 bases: TGTGCCAGCAGCACACCCCTCAGCGGGAGCTCCTACAATGAGCAGTTCTTC. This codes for CASSTPLSGSSYNEQFF.

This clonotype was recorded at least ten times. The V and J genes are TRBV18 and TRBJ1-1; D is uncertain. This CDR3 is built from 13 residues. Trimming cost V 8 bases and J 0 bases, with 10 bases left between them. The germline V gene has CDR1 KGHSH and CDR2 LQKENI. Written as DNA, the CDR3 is TGTGCCAGCAGCCCCGGGCTGAACACTGAAGCTTTCTTT. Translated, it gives CASSPGLNTEAFF.

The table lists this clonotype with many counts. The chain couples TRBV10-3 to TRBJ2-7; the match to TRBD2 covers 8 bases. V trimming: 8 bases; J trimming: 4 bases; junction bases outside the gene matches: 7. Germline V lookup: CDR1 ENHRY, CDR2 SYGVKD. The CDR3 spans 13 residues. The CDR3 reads CAIVISGTYEQYF. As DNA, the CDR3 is TGTGCCATCGTGATTAGCGGGACTTACGAGCAGTACTTC.

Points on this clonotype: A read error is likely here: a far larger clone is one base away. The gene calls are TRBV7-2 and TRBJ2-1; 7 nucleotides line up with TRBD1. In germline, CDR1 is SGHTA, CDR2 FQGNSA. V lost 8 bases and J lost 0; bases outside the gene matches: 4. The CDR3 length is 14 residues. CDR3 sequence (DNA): TGTGCCAGCGGACGGGACAGCTCCTACAATGAGCAGTTCTTC. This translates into CASGRDSSYNEQFF.

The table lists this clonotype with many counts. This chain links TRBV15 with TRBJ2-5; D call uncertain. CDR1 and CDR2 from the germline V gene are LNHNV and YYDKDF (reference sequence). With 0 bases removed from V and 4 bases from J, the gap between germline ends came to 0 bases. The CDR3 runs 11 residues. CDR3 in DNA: TGTGCCACCAGCAGAGAAGAGACCCAGTACTTC. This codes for CATSREETQYF.

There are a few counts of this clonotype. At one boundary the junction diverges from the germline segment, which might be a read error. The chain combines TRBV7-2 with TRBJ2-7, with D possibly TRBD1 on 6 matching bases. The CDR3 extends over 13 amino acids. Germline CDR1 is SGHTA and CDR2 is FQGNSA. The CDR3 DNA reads TGTGCCAGCAGCTTTAGTTCCCAGGGGATTCTCGACTTC. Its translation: CASSFSSQGILDF.

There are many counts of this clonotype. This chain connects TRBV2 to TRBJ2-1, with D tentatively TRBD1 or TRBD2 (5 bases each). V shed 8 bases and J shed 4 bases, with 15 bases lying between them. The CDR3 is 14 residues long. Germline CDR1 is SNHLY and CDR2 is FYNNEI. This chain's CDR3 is CASGGPFGYNEQFF. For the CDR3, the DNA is TGTGCCAGCGGGGGACCGTTTGGATACAATGAGCAGTTCTTC.

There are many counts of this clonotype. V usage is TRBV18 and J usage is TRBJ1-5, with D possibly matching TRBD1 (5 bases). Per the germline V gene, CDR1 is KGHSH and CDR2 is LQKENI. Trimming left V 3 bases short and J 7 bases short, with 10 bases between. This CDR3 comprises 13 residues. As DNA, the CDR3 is TGTGCCAGCTCACCCATGGGGGGGCAGCCCCAGCATTTT. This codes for CASSPMGGQPQHF.

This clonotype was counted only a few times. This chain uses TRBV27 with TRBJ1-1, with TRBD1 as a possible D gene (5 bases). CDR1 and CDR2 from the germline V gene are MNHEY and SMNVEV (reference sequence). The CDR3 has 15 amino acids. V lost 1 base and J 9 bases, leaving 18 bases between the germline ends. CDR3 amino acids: CASSLYQGIQHQAFF. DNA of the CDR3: TGTGCCAGCAGTTTATATCAGGGTATACAACACCAAGCTTTCTTT.

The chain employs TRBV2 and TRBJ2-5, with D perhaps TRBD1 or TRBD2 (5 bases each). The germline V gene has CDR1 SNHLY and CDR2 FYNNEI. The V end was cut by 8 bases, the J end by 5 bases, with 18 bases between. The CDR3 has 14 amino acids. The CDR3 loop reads CASRLGPISETQYF. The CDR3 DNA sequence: TGTGCCAGCCGACTGGGACCGATTTCGGAGACCCAGTACTTC.

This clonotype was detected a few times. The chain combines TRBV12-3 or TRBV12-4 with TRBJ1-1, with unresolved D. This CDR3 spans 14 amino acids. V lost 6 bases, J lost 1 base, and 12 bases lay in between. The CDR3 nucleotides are TGTGCCAGCAGCCCTCTCGCGGGGAACACTGAAGCTTTCTTT. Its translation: CASSPLAGNTEAFF.

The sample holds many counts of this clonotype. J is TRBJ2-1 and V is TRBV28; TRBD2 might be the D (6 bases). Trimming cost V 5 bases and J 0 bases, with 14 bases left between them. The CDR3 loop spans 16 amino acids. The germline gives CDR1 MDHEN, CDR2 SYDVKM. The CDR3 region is CASSTLSGSSYNEQFF. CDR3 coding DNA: TGTGCCAGCAGTACGCTTAGCGGTAGCTCCTACAATGAGCAGTTCTTC. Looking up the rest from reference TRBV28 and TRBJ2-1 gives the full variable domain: DVKVTQSSRYLVKRTGEKVFLECVQDMDHENMFWYRQDPGLGLRLIYFSYDVKMKEKGDIPEGYSVSREKKERFSLILESASTNQTSMYLCASSTLSGSSYNEQFFGPGTRLTVL.

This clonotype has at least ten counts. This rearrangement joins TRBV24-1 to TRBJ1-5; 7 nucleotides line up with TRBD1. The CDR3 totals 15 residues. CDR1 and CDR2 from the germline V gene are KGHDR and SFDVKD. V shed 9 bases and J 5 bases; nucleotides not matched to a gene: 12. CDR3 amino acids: CATQRQGLGDQPQHF. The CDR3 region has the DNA TGTGCCACCCAGAGACAGGGTTTGGGAGATCAGCCCCAGCATTTT.

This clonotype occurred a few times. The DNA of the CDR3 is TGTGCCAGCAGCCGCCGGGGGGTGGGAGCAAACTATGATGAGCAGTTCTTC. It encodes CASSRRGVGANYDEQFF. The V and J genes are TRBV7-2 and TRBJ2-1; 7 nucleotides align to TRBD2. Trimming removed 5 bases from V and 8 bases from J; junction bases left unmatched: 18. Germline V CDR1 and CDR2: SGHTA, FQGNSA. The CDR3 sequence is 17 residues long.

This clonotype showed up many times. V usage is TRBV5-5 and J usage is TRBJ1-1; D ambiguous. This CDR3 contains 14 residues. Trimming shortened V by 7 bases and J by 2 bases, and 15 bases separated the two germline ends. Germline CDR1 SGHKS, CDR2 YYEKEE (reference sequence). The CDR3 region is CASHRANRNTEAFF. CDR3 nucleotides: TGTGCCAGCCACCGAGCGAATCGTAACACTGAAGCTTTCTTT.

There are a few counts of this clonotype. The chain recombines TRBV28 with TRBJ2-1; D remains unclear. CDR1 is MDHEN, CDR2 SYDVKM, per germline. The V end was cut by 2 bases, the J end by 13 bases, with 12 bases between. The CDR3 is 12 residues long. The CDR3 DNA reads TGTGCCAGCAGTTTAGGGGTTAGGGAACAGTTCTTC. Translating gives CASSLGVREQFF.

CDR3 sequence reads: CASSRTGQGKMYEQFF. The CDR3 DNA sequence: TGTGCCAGCAGCAGGACGGGACAGGGGAAGATGTATGAGCAGTTCTTC. The gene calls are TRBV7-9 and TRBJ2-1; TRBD1 matches 10 bases. The V gene end was trimmed by 5 bases and the J gene end by 8 bases; junction bases not matched to a gene: 12. The V gene's germline CDR1 is SEHNR and CDR2 FQNEAQ (reference sequence). CDR3 size: 16 residues.

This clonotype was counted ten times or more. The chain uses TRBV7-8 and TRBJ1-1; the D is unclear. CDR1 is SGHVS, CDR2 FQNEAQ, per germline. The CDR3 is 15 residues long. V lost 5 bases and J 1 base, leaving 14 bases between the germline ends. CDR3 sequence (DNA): TGTGCCAGCAGCCCTTCCCGGACGGCGAACACTGAAGCTTTCTTT. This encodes CASSPSRTANTEAFF. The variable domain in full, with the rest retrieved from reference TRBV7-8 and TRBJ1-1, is GAGVSQSPRYKVAKRGQDVALRCDPISGHVSLFWYQQALGQGPEFLTYFQNEAQLDKSGLPSDRFFAERPEGSVSTLKIQRTQQEDSAVYLCASSPSRTANTEAFFGQGTRLTVV.

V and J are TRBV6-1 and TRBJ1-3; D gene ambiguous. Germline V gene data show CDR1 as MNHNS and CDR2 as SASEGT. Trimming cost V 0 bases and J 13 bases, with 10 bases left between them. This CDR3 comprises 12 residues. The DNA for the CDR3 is TGTGCCAGCAGTGAAGCGGGTGGAATTATATATTTT. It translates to CASSEAGGIIYF.